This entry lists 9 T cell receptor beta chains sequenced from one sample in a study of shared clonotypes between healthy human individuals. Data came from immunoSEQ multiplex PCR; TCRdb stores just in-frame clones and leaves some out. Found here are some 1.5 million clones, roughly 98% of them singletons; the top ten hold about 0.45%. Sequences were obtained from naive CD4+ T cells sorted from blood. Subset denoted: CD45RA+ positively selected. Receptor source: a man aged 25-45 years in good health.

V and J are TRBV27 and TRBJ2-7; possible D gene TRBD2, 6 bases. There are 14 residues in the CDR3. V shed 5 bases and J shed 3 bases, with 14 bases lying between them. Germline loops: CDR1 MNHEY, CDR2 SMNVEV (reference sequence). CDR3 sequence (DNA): TGTGCCAGCAGTCGCGCCGGGACTTACTACGAGCAGTACTTC. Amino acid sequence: CASSRAGTYYEQYF.

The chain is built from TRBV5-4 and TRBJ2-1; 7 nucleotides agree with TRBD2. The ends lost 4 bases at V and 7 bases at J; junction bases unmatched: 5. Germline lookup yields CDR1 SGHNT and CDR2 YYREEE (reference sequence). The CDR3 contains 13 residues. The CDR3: CASSDGLGNEQFF. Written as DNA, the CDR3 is TGTGCCAGCAGCGATGGACTAGGGAATGAGCAGTTCTTC.

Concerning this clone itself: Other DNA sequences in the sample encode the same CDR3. DNA of the CDR3: TGTGCCAGCAGCCTCACTCTCACCGGGGAGCTGTTTTTT. Residues: CASSLTLTGELFF. This chain links TRBV11-2 with TRBJ2-2, with unresolved D. The CDR3 is made up of 13 amino acids. The germline V and J ends were trimmed by 5 bases and 4 bases, with 8 bases remaining between them. Germline CDR1 SGHAT, CDR2 FQNNGV.

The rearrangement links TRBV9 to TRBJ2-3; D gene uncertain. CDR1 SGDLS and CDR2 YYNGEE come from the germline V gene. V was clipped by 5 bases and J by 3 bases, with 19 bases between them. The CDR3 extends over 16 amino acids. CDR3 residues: CASSRRVGDGTDTQYF. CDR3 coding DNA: TGTGCCAGCAGTCGTCGTGTCGGAGATGGGACAGATACGCAGTATTTT.

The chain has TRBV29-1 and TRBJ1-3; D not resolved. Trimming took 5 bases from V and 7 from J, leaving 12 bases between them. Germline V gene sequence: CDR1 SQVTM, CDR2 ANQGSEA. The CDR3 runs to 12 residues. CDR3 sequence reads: CSVIGFGNTIYF. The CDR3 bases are TGCAGCGTTATAGGATTTGGTAACACCATATATTTT. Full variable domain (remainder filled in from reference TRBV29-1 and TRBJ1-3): SAVISQKPSRDICQRGTSLTIQCQVDSQVTMMFWYRQQPGQSLTLIATANQGSEATYESGFVIDKFPISRPNLTFSTLTVSNMSPEDSSIYLCSVIGFGNTIYFGEGSWLTVV.

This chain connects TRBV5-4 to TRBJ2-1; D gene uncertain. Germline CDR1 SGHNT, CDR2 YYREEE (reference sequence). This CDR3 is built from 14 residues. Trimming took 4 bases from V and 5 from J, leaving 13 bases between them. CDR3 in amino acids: CASSLLSYNNEQFF. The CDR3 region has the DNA TGTGCCAGCAGCCTACTCTCTTACAACAATGAGCAGTTCTTC.

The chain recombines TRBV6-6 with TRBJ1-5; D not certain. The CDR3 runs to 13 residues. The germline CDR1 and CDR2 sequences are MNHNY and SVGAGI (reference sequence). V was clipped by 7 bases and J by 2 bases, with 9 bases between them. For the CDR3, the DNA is TGTGCCAGCACAAGGGAGGGCAATCAGCCCCAGCATTTT. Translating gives CASTREGNQPQHF.

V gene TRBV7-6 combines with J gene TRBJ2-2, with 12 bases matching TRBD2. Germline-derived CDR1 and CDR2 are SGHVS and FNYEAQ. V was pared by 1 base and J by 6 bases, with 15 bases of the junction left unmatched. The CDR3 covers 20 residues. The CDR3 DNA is TGTGCCAGCAGCTTAGTGAGTCTAGCGGGAGGGCCATCGAGCTCCGGGGAGCTGTTTTTT. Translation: CASSLVSLAGGPSSSGELFF.

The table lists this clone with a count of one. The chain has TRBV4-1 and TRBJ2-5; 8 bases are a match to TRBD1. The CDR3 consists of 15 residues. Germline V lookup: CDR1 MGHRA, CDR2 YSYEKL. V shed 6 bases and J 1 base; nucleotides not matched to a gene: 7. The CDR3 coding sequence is TGCGCCAGCAGGAAAACCGGGACAGGCCAAGAGACCCAGTACTTC. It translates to CASRKTGTGQETQYF.